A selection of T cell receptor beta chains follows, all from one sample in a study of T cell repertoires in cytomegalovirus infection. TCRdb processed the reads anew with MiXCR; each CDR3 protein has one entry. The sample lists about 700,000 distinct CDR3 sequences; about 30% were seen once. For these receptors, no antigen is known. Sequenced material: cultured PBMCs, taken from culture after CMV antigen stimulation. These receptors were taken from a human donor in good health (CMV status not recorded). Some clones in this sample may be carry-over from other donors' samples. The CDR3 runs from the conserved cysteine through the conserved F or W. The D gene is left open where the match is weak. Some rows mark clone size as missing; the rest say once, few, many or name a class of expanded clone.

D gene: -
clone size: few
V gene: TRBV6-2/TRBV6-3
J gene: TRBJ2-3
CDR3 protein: CASSYATPDTQYF
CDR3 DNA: TGTGCCAGCAGTTACGCGACCCCAGATACGCAGTATTTT

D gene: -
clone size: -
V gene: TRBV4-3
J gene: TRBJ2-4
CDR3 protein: CASSQQASYKNIQYF
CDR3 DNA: TGCGCCAGCAGCCAACAAGCATCGTATAAAAACATTCAGTACTTC

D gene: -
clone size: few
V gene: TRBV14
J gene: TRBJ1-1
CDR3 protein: CASSRFRSTIGAFF
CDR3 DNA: TGTGCCAGCAGCCGGTTTAGGAGTACTATAGGAGCTTTCTTT

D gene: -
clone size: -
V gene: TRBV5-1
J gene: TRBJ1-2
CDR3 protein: CASSRGDPGWGYYGYTF
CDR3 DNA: TGCGCCAGCAGCCGGGGAGACCCAGGTTGGGGGTACTATGGCTACACCTTC

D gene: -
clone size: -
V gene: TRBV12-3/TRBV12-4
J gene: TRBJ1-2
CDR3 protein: CASTLGTTNYGYTF
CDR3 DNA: TGTGCCAGCACTTTAGGGACTACTAACTATGGCTACACCTTC

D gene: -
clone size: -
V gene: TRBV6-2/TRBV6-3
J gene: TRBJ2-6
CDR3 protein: CASSYPFRTGANVLTF
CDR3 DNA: TGTGCCAGCAGTTACCCGTTTAGAACTGGGGCCAACGTCCTGACTTTC

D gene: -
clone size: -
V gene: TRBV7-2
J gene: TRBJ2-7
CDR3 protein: CASSPGTLSSYEQYF
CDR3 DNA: TGTGCCAGCAGCCCGGGGACACTTAGTTCCTACGAGCAGTACTTC

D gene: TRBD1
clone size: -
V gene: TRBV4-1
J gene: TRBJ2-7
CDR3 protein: CASSQVYRGHYEQYF
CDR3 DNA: TGCGCCAGCAGCCAAGTTTACAGGGGCCACTACGAGCAGTACTTC

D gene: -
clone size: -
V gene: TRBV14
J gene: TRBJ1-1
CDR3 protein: CASSQSRFNAEAFF
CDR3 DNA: TGTGCCAGCAGCCAAAGCCGTTTCAACGCTGAAGCTTTCTTT

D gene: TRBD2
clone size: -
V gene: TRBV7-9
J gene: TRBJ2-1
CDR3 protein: CASSPRGTRNNEQFF
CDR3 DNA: TGTGCCAGCAGTCCCCGCGGGACTAGGAACAATGAGCAGTTCTTC

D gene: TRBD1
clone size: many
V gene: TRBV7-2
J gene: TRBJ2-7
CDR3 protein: CASSLGSGQSYEQYF
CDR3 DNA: TGTGCCAGCAGCTTGGGGTCGGGACAGTCCTACGAGCAGTACTTC

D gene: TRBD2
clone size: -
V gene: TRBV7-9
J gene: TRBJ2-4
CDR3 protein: CASSPKRAGDHRANIQYF
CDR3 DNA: TGTGCCAGCAGCCCAAAGAGAGCGGGAGATCATCGGGCGAACATTCAGTACTTC

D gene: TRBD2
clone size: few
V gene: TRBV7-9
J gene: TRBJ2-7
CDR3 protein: CASSWLAGDGGEQYF
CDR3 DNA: TGTGCCAGCAGCTGGCTAGCGGGAGACGGGGGCGAGCAGTACTTC

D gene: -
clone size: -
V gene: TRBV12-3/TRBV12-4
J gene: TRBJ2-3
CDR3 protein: CASSLNKYTDTQYF
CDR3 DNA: TGTGCCAGCAGTTTGAACAAGTACACAGATACGCAGTATTTT

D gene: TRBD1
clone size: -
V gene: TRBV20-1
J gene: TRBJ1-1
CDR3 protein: CSARSQGVDTEAFF
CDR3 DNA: TGCAGTGCTAGGTCGCAGGGGGTCGACACTGAAGCTTTCTTT

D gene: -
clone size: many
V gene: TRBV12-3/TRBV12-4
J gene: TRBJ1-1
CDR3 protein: CASSFSSGASEAFF
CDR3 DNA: TGTGCCAGCAGTTTTTCTTCAGGGGCTAGTGAAGCTTTCTTT

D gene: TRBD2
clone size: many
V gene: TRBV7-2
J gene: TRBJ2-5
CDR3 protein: CASSLGAGTSTGWTQYF
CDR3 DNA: TGTGCCAGCAGCTTAGGGGCCGGGACTAGCACGGGGTGGACCCAGTACTTC

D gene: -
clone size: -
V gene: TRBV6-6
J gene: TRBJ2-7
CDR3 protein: CASSYLQGSRNYEQYF
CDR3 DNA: TGTGCCAGCAGTTACTTACAGGGTTCAAGAAATTACGAGCAGTACTTC

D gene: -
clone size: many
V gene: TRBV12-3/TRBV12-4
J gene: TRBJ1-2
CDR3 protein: CASSPLGNYGYTF
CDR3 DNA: TGTGCCAGCAGTCCCCTCGGGAACTATGGCTACACCTTC

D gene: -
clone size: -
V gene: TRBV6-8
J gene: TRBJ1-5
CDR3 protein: CASSYGLNNQPQHF
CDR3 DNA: TGTGCCAGCAGTTACGGGCTGAATAATCAGCCCCAGCATTTT

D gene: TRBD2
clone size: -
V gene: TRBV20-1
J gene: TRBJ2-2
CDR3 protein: CSAAGTRKAGELFF
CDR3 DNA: TGCAGTGCCGCCGGGACTAGGAAGGCCGGGGAGCTGTTTTTT

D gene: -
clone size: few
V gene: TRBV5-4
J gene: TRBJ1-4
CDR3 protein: CASSMDQNNEKLFF
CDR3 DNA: TGTGCCAGCAGCATGGACCAGAATAATGAAAAACTGTTTTTT

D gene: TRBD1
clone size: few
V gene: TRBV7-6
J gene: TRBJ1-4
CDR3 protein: CASSRGRANEKLFF
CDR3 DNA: TGTGCCAGCTCCAGGGGGCGGGCTAATGAAAAACTGTTTTTT